These 23 T cell receptor beta chains were sequenced from one sample in a study of blood T cells in healthy people across ages. The use of a sample-barcoded 5' primer and a J-beta primer mix characterized a second PCR of 7 to 11 cycles. TCRdb re-analysed the 5' RACE reads in MiXCR, keeping a single row per CDR3 protein. Here the sample spans some 1.4 million distinct CDR3 sequences, approximately 42% being singletons. Sequencing was carried out using blood. All receptors come from a woman under 30 in good health.

The chain links TRBV21-1 to TRBJ2-3; the table's D gene call, TRBD1, was not cross checked with the DNA. TRBV21-1 corresponds to a pseudogene. The CDR3 is made up of 15 amino acids. Here the CDR3 reads CASIPQGRYTDTQYF. The CDR3 region has the DNA TGTGCCAGCATTCCACAGGGGAGGTACACAGATACGCAGTATTTT.

The chain links TRBV6-5 to TRBJ1-5; D call uncertain. Trimming removed 2 bases from V and 0 bases from J, with 8 bases in between. Per germline, CDR1 MNHEY and CDR2 SVGAGI. CDR3 length: 15 amino acids. CDR3 nucleotides: TGTGCCAGCAGTTACAAGGCAGATAGCAATCAGCCCCAGCATTTT. This gives the protein CASSYKADSNQPQHF.

CDR3 bases: TGCGCCAGCAGCCAAGATCGGGACGGGGGCGACTACGAGCAGTACTTC. Translated, it gives CASSQDRDGGDYEQYF. The chain uses TRBV4-1 and TRBJ2-7; possibly TRBD1 or TRBD2 for D (6 bases each). The V end lost 0 bases, the J end lost 3 bases, and 15 bases lay between the germline ends. The CDR3 loop spans 16 amino acids. Germline CDR1 is MGHRA and CDR2 is YSYEKL.

This clonotype appeared many times. The DNA of the CDR3 is TGTGCCAGCACTAAGGCGGATACGCAGTATTTT. It specifies CASTKADTQYF. The V gene is TRBV12-3 or TRBV12-4, the J gene TRBJ2-3, with D unclear. The V and J ends lost 7 bases and 6 bases respectively, with 8 bases between them. The CDR3 is 11 residues long.

The V and J genes are TRBV6-1 and TRBJ1-6; unclear D gene. Deletions cut 1 base from V and 6 bases from J, with 13 bases between. The CDR3 has 16 residues. Germline V lookup: CDR1 MNHNS, CDR2 SASEGT. CDR3 sequence: CASSEVVLPANSPLHF. CDR3 sequence (DNA): TGTGCCAGCAGTGAAGTTGTATTACCGGCTAATTCACCCCTCCACTTT.

The rearrangement uses TRBV4-2 and TRBJ1-1; 9 bases agree with TRBD1. Trimming at V came to 4 bases and at J to 5 bases, leaving 8 bases not matched to a gene. This CDR3 has 15 amino acids. CDR1 is LGHNA and CDR2 is YNFKEQ in the germline V gene. The CDR3 region has the DNA TGTGCCAGCAGCCCGGGACAGGGACCGAGGACTGAAGCTTTCTTT. Its protein is CASSPGQGPRTEAFF.

This sequence joins TRBV2 and TRBJ1-1; 7 bases align to TRBD1. The junction had 10 bases not matched to a gene; V was cut back by 6 bases and J by 9 bases. This CDR3 has 13 residues. Germline CDR1 SNHLY, CDR2 FYNNEI. The CDR3, as DNA: TGTGCCAGCAGCGCCGATAGGGGGCCTAAAGCTTTCTTT. Translated: CASSADRGPKAFF.

V usage is TRBV7-2 and J usage is TRBJ2-1; the match to TRBD2 covers 9 bases. The germline V gene has CDR1 SGHTA and CDR2 FQGNSA. The J segment lost 5 bases and the V segment lost 8 bases, leaving 7 bases of the junction unmatched. The CDR3 loop spans 14 amino acids. CDR3: CASQREVFNNEQFF. The CDR3 coding sequence is TGTGCCAGCCAGCGGGAGGTCTTTAACAATGAGCAGTTCTTC. Complete variable domain (other parts from reference TRBV7-2 and TRBJ2-1): GAGVSQSPSNKVTEKGKDVELRCDPISGHTALYWYRQSLGQGLEFLIYFQGNSAPDKSGLPSDRFSAERTGGSVSTLTIQRTQQEDSAVYLCASQREVFNNEQFFGPGTRLTVL.

In this sample, this clonotype turned up many times. The rearrangement links TRBV5-1 to TRBJ2-3; possibly TRBD1 for D (6 bases). Deletions cut 0 bases from V and 6 bases from J, with 17 bases between. From germline, CDR1 is SGHRS and CDR2 YFSETQ. This CDR3 region has 16 residues. The chain's CDR3 is CASSLAGTPLQDTQYF. As DNA, the CDR3 is TGCGCCAGCAGCTTGGCCGGGACACCACTCCAGGATACGCAGTATTTT.

The chain combines TRBV12-3 or TRBV12-4 with TRBJ2-7; tentative D call: TRBD2 (5 bases). This CDR3 contains 17 residues. Deletions cut 6 bases from V and 7 bases from J, with 28 bases between. The DNA for the CDR3 is TGTGCCAGCAGGGAGCAGGCTAGCATATTCTCCTACAATGAGCAGTACTTC. Amino acids: CASREQASIFSYNEQYF.

The V and J genes are TRBV20-1 and TRBJ2-3, with 10 bases lining up with TRBD2. Germline CDR1 DFQATT, CDR2 SNEGSKA (reference sequence). The CDR3 has 16 residues. With 0 bases clipped from V and 9 bases from J, the junction kept 12 bases outside the gene matches. CDR3 nucleotide sequence: TGCAGTGCTAGAGATGGGACTAGCGTCGAATCAGGGACGCAGTATTTT. Translation gives CSARDGTSVESGTQYF.

This clonotype was seen a few times. The chain has TRBV11-2 and TRBJ2-2; D uncertain. There are 16 residues in the CDR3. V lost 1 base and J 4 bases, leaving 13 bases between the germline ends. Germline V lookup: CDR1 SGHAT, CDR2 FQNNGV. The CDR3 loop reads CASSLVGNVFTGELFF. The CDR3 DNA follows: TGTGCCAGCAGCTTAGTAGGGAACGTATTCACCGGGGAGCTGTTTTTT.

This rearrangement joins TRBV27 to TRBJ2-7; D perhaps matches TRBD1 (5 bases). V lost 5 bases and J lost 0, with 14 bases in between. Germline lookup yields CDR1 MNHEY and CDR2 SMNVEV (reference sequence). The CDR3 sequence is 15 residues long. CDR3 residues: CASSPQGLSSYEQYF. For the CDR3, the DNA is TGTGCCAGCAGTCCGCAGGGCCTGAGCTCCTACGAGCAGTACTTC.

This clonotype was found a few times. The V and J genes are TRBV6-6 and TRBJ2-7; D gene unclear. Trimming shortened V by 6 bases and J by 2 bases, and 20 bases separated the two germline ends. In germline, CDR1 is MNHNY, CDR2 SVGAGI (reference sequence). This CDR3 comprises 16 residues. DNA for the CDR3: TGTGCCAGCAGGTCCCCCGGAAGGGCCTTAACCTACGAGCAGTACTTC. Its protein product is CASRSPGRALTYEQYF.

This clonotype was seen only a few times. The chain uses TRBV14 and TRBJ2-1; no reliable D call. There are 13 residues in the CDR3. CDR1 and CDR2 from the germline V gene are SGHDN and FVKESK. The V and J ends lost 4 bases and 5 bases respectively, with 9 bases between them. Written as DNA, the CDR3 is TGTGCCAGCAGCCCCACTCTACACAATGAGCAGTTCTTC. This codes for CASSPTLHNEQFF.

The rearrangement uses TRBV11-2 and TRBJ2-7, with 9 bases fitting TRBD2. The end of the DNA aligns better with TRBJ2-5, so the J call may be wrong. The CDR3 totals 14 residues. The germline CDR1 and CDR2 sequences are SGHAT and FQNNGV. This CDR3 is CASSRPAGGETQYF. DNA of the CDR3: TGTGCCAGCAGCCGACCTGCGGGGGGGGAGACCCAGTACTTC.

J is TRBJ2-7 and V is TRBV4-2, with 12 positions matching TRBD2. CDR1 is LGHNA, CDR2 YNFKEQ, per germline. The CDR3 covers 20 residues. The ends lost 6 bases at V and 0 bases at J; junction bases unmatched: 18. The CDR3 spells CASRHTSASGRARGSYEQYF. CDR3 nucleotides: TGTGCCAGCAGACACACCTCGGCTAGCGGGAGGGCCAGGGGCTCCTACGAGCAGTACTTC.

This clonotype turned up a few times. The chain links TRBV20-1 to TRBJ2-7; 10 nucleotides agree with TRBD2. CDR3 size: 14 residues. CDR1 DFQATT and CDR2 SNEGSKA come from the germline V gene (reference sequence). J gave up 7 bases and V 6 bases, and 12 bases lay outside the gene matches. The CDR3 spells CSATIAGGEVEQYF. The CDR3 DNA sequence: TGCAGTGCAACCATAGCGGGAGGAGAGGTGGAGCAGTACTTC.

The rearrangement joins TRBV12-3 or TRBV12-4 to TRBJ2-1; D unclear. The CDR3 length is 17 residues. V was cut by 3 bases and J by 1 base, with 16 bases left in between. CDR3 nucleotide sequence: TGTGCCAGCAGTTTGCCCCAGAGCGTCCCATCCTACAATGAGCAGTTCTTC. Protein sequence: CASSLPQSVPSYNEQFF.

This rearrangement joins TRBV28 to TRBJ2-7; D might be TRBD1 (6 bases). The germline CDR1 and CDR2 sequences are MDHEN and SYDVKM. CDR3 length equals 12 residues. The germline V and J ends were trimmed by 10 bases and 8 bases, with 18 bases remaining between them. The CDR3 bases are TGTGCCACCAGCTTGGGGGACATCCAGCAGTACTTC. Translation: CATSLGDIQQYF.

V is TRBV5-1 and J is TRBJ2-7, with 9 bases aligning to TRBD1. Germline loops: CDR1 SGHRS, CDR2 YFSETQ. The CDR3 covers 15 residues. V lost 5 bases and J lost 5; bases outside the gene matches: 11. The CDR3 is CASSNRPGTGNEQYF. The DNA of the CDR3 is TGCGCCAGCAGTAACCGGCCCGGGACAGGGAACGAGCAGTACTTC.

This clonotype has a handful of counts. The gene calls are TRBV3-1 and TRBJ2-1; D perhaps matches TRBD2 (6 bases). This CDR3 has 14 amino acids. The germline CDR1 and CDR2 sequences are LGHDT and YNNKEL (reference sequence). Trimming pared 1 base from V and 9 bases from J, leaving 13 bases between. The CDR3 here is CASSQAASAIEQFF. DNA for the CDR3: TGTGCCAGCAGCCAAGCGGCTAGCGCTATTGAGCAGTTCTTC.

The chain is built from TRBV5-5 and TRBJ2-7; D is unclear. This CDR3 comprises 14 residues. Germline CDR1 is SGHKS and CDR2 is YYEKEE (reference sequence). V lost 6 bases, J lost 3 bases, and 16 bases lay in between. The CDR3 DNA reads TGTGCCAGCAAGGGAACAGCAACCGTCTACGAGCAGTACTTC. It is translated as CASKGTATVYEQYF.